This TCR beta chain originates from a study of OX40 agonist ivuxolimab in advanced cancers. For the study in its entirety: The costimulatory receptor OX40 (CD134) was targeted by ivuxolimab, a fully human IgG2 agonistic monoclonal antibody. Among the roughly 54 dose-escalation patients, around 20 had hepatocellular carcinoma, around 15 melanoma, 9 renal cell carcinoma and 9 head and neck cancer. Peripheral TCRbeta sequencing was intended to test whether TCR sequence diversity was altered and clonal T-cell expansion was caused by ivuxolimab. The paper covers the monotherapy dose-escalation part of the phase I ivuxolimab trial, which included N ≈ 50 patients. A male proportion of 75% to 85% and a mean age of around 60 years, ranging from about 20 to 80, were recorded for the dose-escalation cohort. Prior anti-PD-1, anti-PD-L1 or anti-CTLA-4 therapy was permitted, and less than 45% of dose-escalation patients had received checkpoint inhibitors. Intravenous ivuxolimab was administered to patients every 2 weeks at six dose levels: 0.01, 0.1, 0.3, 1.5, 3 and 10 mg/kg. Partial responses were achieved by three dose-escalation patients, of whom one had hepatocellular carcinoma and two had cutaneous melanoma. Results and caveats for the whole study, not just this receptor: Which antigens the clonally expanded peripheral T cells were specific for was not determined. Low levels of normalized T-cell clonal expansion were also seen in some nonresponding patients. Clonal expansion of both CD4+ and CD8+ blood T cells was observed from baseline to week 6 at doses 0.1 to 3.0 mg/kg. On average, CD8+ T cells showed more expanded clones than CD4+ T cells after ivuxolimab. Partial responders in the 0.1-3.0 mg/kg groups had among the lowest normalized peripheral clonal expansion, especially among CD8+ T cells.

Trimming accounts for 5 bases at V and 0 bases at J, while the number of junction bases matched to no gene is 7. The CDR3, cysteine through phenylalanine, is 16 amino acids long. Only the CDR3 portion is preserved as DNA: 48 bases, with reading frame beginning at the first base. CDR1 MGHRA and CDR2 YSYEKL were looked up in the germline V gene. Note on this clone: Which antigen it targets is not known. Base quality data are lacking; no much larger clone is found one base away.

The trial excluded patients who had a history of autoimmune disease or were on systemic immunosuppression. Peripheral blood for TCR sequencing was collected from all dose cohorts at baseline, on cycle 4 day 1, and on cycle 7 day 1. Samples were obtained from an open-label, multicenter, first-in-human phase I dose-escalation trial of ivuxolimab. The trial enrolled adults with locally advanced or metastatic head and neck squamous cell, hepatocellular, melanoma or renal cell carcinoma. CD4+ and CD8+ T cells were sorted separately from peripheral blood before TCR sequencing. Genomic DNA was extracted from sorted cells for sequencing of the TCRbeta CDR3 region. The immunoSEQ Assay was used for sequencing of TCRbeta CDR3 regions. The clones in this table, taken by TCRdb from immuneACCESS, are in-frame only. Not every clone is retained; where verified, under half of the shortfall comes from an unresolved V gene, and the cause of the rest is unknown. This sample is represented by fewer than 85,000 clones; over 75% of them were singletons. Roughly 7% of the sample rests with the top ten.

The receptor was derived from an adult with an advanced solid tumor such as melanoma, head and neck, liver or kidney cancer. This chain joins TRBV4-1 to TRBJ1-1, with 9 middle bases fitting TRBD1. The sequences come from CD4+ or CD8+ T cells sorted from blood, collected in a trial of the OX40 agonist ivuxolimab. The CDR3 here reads CASSYPGQGLNTEAFF. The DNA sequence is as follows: TGCGCCAGCAGCTATCCGGGACAGGGTCTGAACACTGAAGCTTTCTTT.